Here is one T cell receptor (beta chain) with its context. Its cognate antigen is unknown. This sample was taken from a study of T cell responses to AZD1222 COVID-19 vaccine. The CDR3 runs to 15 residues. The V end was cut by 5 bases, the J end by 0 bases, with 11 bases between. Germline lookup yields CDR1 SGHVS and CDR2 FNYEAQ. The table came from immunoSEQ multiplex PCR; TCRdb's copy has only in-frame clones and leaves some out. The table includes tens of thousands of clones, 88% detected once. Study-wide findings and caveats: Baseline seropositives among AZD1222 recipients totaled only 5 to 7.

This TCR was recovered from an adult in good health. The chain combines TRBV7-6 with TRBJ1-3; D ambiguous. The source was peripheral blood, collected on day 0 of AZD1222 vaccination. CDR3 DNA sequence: TGTGCCAGCAGCGACGGGAGTAGCTCTGGAAACACCATATATTTT. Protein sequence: CASSDGSSSGNTIYF.